This TCR beta chain was identified during a study of blood T cell repertoires in COVID-19. Study as a whole: Samples representing acute and convalescent COVID-19 were sourced from the United States, Italy and Spain. Sample material is recorded as cDNA or gDNA derived from T cells, B-cell-depleted T cells, or PBMCs.

Per the study methods: Scientists estimated how many nucleated cells there were by amplifying reference gene primers. The data were produced by immunoSEQ multiplex PCR, yet TCRdb's version contains in-frame clones alone and is incomplete. V and J calls and clone size are copied from that table; D and trimming were computed from the DNA. The sample includes tens of thousands of clones, over 75% of them seen just once. Germline CDR1 LGHNA, CDR2 YNFKEQ. This CDR3 region has 15 residues. V was shortened by 1 base and J by 4 bases, with 11 bases between the two germline ends. The sequencing sample was made of peripheral blood. The chain is built from TRBV4-2 and TRBJ1-5, with D possibly being TRBD1 (6 bases). The origin of this receptor is a man in his 60s with acute or convalescent COVID-19. The CDR3 sequence: CASSQAGERNQPQHF. The CDR3 DNA reads as TGTGCCAGCAGCCAAGCAGGGGAGAGGAATCAGCCCCAGCATTTT.